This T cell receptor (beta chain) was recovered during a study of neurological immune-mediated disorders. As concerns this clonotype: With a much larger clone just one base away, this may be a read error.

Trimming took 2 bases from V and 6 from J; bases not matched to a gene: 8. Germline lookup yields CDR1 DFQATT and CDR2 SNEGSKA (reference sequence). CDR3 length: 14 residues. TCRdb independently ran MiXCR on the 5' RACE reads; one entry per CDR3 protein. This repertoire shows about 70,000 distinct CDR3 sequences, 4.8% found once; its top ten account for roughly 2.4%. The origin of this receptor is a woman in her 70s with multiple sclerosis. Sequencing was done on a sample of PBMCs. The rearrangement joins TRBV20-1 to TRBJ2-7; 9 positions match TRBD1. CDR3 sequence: CSARHPGQGAEQYF. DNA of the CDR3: TGCAGTGCTAGACATCCGGGACAGGGAGCCGAGCAGTACTTC.